The clone carrying this TCR beta chain has more than one count but fewer than ten. Its target is not known. A TCRbeta library incorporating unique molecular identifiers was prepared. TCRdb processed the PCR reads anew with MiXCR; each CDR3 protein has one entry. Among nearly 350,000 distinct CDR3 sequences, 16% were seen once, and the ten largest hold about 41%. This record belongs to a study of T-cell reconstitution after alpha-beta-depleted transplantation in children. Findings of the study overall: Expanded graft clones numbering several hundred reportedly gave rise to alpha-beta T cells about two months after transplant. Several patients had high TCRbeta diversity at day 60; it came from surviving recipient T cells and thymic progenitors. T-cell counts and diversity at one year post-transplant came mainly from newly produced T cells.

The sample consisted of PBMCs, mostly from graft donor cells, taken 360 days after TCRalphabeta/CD19-depleted stem cell transplant. The TCR originated in a male patient between 2 and 15 years old who had a stem cell transplant for acute lymphoblastic leukemia, so the T cells may come from the graft donor.

The CDR3 loop is CASSWGDSTFSGNTIYF. The CDR3, as DNA: TGTGCCAGCAGCTGGGGGGACAGTACCTTCTCTGGAAACACCATATATTTT. This chain connects TRBV7-2 to TRBJ1-3, with 7 bases fitting TRBD1. Per the germline V gene, CDR1 is SGHTA and CDR2 is FQGNSA. The ends lost 4 bases at V and 0 bases at J; junction bases unmatched: 9. This CDR3 spans 17 amino acids.